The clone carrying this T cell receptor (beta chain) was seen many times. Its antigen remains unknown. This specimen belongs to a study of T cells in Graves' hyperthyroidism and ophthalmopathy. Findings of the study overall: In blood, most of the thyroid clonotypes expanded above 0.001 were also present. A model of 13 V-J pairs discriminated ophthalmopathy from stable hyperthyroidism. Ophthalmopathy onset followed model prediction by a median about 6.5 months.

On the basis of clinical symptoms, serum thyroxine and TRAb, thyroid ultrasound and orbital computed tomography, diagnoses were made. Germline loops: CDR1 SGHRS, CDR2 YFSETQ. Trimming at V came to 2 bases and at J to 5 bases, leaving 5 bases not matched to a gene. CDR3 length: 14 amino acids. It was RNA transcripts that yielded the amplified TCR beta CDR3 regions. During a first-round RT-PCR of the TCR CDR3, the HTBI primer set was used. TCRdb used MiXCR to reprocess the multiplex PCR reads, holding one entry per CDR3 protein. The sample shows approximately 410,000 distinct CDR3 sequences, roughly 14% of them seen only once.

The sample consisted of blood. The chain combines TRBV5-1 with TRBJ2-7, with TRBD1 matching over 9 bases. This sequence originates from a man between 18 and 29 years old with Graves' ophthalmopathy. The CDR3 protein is CASSFGQGSNEQYF. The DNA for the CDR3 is TGCGCCAGCAGCTTCGGACAGGGGTCCAACGAGCAGTACTTC.